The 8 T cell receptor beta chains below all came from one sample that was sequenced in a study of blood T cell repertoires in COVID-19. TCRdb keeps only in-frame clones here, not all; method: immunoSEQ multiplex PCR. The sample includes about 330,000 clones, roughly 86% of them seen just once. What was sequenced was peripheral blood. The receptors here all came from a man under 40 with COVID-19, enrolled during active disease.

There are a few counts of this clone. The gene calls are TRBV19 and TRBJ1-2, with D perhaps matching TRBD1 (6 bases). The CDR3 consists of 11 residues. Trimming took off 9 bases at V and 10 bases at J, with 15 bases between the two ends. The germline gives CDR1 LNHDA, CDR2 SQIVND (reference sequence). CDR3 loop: CASTEQGFYTF. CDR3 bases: TGTGCCAGCACGGAACAGGGCTTCTACACCTTC.

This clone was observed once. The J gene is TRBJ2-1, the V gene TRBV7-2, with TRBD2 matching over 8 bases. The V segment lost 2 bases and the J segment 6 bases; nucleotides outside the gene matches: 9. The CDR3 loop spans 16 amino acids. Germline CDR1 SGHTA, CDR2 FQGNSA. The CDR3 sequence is CASSLSVGLGSNEQFF. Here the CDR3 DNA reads TGTGCCAGCAGCTTATCTGTGGGACTAGGGTCCAATGAGCAGTTCTTC.

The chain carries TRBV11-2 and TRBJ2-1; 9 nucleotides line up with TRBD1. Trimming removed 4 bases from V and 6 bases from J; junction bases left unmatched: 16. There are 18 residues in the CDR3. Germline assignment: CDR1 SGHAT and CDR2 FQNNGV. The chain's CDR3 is CASSSLTPRTGEFNEQFF. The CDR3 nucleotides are TGTGCCAGCAGCTCCTTAACCCCCCGGACAGGGGAGTTCAATGAGCAGTTCTTC. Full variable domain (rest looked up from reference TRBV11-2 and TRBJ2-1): EAGVAQSPRYKIIEKRQSVAFWCNPISGHATLYWYQQILGQGPKLLIQFQNNGVVDDSQLPKDRFSAERLKGVDSTLKIQPAKLEDSAVYLCASSSLTPRTGEFNEQFFGPGTRLTVL.

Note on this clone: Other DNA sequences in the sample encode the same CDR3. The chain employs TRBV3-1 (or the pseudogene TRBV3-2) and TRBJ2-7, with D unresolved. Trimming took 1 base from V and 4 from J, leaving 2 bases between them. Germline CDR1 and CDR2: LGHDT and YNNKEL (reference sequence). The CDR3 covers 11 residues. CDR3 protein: CASSQAYEQYF. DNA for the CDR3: TGTGCCAGCAGCCAAGCGTACGAGCAGTACTTC.

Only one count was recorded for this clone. The CDR3 DNA is TGTGCCAGCAGCAAAAATACGGGAGGGATCATTAACGGCGAGCAGTTCTTC. This translates into CASSKNTGGIINGEQFF. V and J are TRBV21-1 and TRBJ2-1; the D call in the table, TRBD2, was not verified against the DNA. TRBV21-1 is labeled a pseudogene. This CDR3 region has 17 residues.

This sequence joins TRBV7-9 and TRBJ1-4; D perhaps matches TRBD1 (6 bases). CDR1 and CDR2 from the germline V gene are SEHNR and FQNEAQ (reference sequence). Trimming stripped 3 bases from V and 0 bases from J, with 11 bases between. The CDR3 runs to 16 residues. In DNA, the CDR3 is TGTGCCAGCAGCTTCTTCAGGGGCACAACTAATGAAAAACTGTTTTTT. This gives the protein CASSFFRGTTNEKLFF.

CDR3 DNA sequence: TGTGCCAGCAGAGCTTACAGGGCCAGAGCTTTCTTT. Translated: CASRAYRARAFF. The chain employs TRBV2 and TRBJ1-1; weak D call: TRBD1 (6 bases). This CDR3 is 12 amino acids long. CDR1 SNHLY and CDR2 FYNNEI come from the germline V gene. Trimming took off 6 bases at V and 10 bases at J, with 15 bases between the two ends.

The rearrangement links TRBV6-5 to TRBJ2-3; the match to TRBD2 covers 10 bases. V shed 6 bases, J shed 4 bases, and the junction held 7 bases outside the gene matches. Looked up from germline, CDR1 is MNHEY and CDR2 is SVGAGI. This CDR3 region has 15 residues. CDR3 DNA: TGTGCCAGCAGCTATCTAGCGGGGGCCTCAGATACGCAGTATTTT. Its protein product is CASSYLAGASDTQYF.